This T cell receptor beta chain is drawn from a study of OX40 agonist ivuxolimab in advanced cancers. Sequencing was performed with immunoSEQ multiplex PCR; in TCRdb, only in-frame clones are kept and a portion is missing. The sample has about 70,000 clones; approximately 81% are singletons. Sequences were derived from CD4+ or CD8+ T cells sorted from blood, sampled in a trial of the OX40 agonist ivuxolimab. This TCR derives from an adult with an advanced solid tumor such as melanoma, head and neck, liver or kidney cancer.

The CDR3 is CSAPLQEKLFF. The CDR3 DNA sequence: TGCAGTGCCCCGTTACAGGAAAAACTGTTTTTT. The chain employs TRBV20-1 and TRBJ1-4; D gene ambiguous. The CDR3 runs to 11 residues. Trimming left V 6 bases short and J 8 bases short, with 10 bases between. Looked up from germline, CDR1 is DFQATT and CDR2 is SNEGSKA (reference sequence).